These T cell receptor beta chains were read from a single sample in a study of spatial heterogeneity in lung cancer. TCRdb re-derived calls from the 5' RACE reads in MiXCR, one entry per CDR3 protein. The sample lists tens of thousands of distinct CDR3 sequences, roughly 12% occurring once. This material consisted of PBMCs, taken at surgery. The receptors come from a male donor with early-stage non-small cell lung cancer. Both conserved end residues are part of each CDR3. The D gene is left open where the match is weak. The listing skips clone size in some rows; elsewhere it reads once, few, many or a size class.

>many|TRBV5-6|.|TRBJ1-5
TGTGCCAGCAGCTTGGCACGGACAGCGAGCCATCAGCCCCAGCATTTT
CASSLARTASHQPQHF
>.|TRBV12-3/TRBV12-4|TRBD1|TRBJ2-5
TGTGCCAGCAGCCCGACAGGGCCGGGGGAGACCCAGTACTTC
CASSPTGPGETQYF
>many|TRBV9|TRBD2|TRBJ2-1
TGTGCCAGCAGCGTAGCTAGCGGTGCCTCCTACAATGAGCAGTTCTTC
CASSVASGASYNEQFF
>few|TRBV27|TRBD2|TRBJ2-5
TGTGCCAGCAGAGCTTCCGGGACTAGAGCAGAGACCCAGTACTTC
CASRASGTRAETQYF
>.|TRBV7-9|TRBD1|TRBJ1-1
TGTGCCAGCAGCCCAACTGACAGGGGGATACGAAGCACTGAAGCTTTCTTT
CASSPTDRGIRSTEAFF
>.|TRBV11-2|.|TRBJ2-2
TGTGCCAGCAGCTTAGGGGGACAAGGCTGGTTCGGGGAGCTGTTTTTT
CASSLGGQGWFGELFF
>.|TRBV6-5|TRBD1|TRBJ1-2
TGTGCCAGCAGTACGGGACAGGGGGGAATCTATGGCTACACCTTC
CASSTGQGGIYGYTF
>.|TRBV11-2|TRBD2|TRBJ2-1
TGTGCCAGCAGCCCGGGACTAGCGGGGGGGCTGAATGAGCAGTTCTTC
CASSPGLAGGLNEQFF
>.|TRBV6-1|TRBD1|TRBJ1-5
TGTGCCAGCAGTGAAAACAGGGGGTTTAATCAGCCCCAGCATTTT
CASSENRGFNQPQHF
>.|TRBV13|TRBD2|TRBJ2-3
TGTGCCAGCATCCAAGCGGGAGGGCGGATTGCGCAGTATTTT
CASIQAGGRIAQYF
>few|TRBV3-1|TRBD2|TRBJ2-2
TGTGCCAGCAGCCAGAGGGATAGCGGGAGTTCCGGGGAGCTGTTTTTT
CASSQRDSGSSGELFF
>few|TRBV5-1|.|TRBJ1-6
TGCGCCAGCAGCTTGGAAAGTCCGAGCTCCTATAATTCACCCCTCCACTTT
CASSLESPSSYNSPLHF
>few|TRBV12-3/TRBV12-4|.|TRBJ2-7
TGTGCCAGCAGTTCGACTAACTACGAGCAGTACTTC
CASSSTNYEQYF
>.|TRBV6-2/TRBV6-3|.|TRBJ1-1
TGTGCCAGCACCCCGAATCGGGGGGCGGGGGCGATCACTGAAGCTTTCTTT
CASTPNRGAGAITEAFF
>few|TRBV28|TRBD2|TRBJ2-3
TGTGCCAGCAGTTTAGGGGACCCAAGCGGGGGGCTTAGCACAGATACGCAGTATTTT
CASSLGDPSGGLSTDTQYF
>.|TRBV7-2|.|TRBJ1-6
TGTGCCAGCAGCTTAGACAGCAGTGATTCACCCCTCCACTTT
CASSLDSSDSPLHF
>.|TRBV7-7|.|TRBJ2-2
TGTGCTAGCAGCTTAGCGAGCCGGTCAGGGGAGCTGTTTTTT
CASSLASRSGELFF
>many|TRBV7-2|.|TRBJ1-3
TGTGCCAGCAGCTTAATGCCCCTGACACGGAGCTCTGGAAACACCATATATTTT
CASSLMPLTRSSGNTIYF
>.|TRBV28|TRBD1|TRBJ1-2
TGTGCCAGCAGTTTCCCGGGACAGAGATTCTATGGCTACACCTTC
CASSFPGQRFYGYTF
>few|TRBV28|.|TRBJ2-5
TGTGCCAGCAGTTTAACGTACCAAGAGACCCAGTACTTC
CASSLTYQETQYF
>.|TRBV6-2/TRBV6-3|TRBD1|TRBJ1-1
TGTGCCAGCAGGCAAGGGGGCAGGACTGAAGCTTTCTTT
CASRQGGRTEAFF
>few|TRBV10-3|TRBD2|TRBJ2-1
TGTGCCATCAGTGCTAGCGGAAATTACAATGAGCAGCTCTTC
CAISASGNYNEQLF
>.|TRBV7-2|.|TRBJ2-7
TGTGCCAGCAGCTCTGGGGCCCCCTTCTACGAGCAGTACTTC
CASSSGAPFYEQYF
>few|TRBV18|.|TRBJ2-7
TGTGCCAGCTCACCACCGGGTGTCTACGAGCAGTACTTC
CASSPPGVYEQYF
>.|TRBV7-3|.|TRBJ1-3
TGTGCCAGCAGCCCCCACGGGGACTCTGGAAACACCATATATTTT
CASSPHGDSGNTIYF
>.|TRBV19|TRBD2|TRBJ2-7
TGTGCCAGTAGTGAACAGCGGGGGAGCTCCTACGAGCAGTACTTC
CASSEQRGSSYEQYF
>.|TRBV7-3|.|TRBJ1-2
TGTGCCAGCAGCCCGGAGCCTAACTATGGCTACACCTTC
CASSPEPNYGYTF
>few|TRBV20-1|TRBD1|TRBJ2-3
TGCAGTGCTTTGGACAGGGGAAGTACAGATACGCAGTATTTT
CSALDRGSTDTQYF
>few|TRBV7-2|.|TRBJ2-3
TGTGCCAGCAGCTTGGGGCCGAAAACAGATACGCAGTATTTT
CASSLGPKTDTQYF
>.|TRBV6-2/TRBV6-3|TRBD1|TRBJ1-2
TGTGCCAGCAGCTCAACAGGGGAGTCTAACTATGGCTACACCTTC
CASSSTGESNYGYTF
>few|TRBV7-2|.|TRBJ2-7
TGTGCCAGCAGCTTAGCGTACGGGATCAGCGAGCAGTACTTC
CASSLAYGISEQYF
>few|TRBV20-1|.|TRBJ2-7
TGCAGTGCTACCCTGCCGGGACGTAGCTCCTACGAGCAGTACTTC
CSATLPGRSSYEQYF
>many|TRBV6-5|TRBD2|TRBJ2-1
TGTGCCAGCAGCCCGGGGGGGTACAATGAGCAGTTCTTC
CASSPGGYNEQFF
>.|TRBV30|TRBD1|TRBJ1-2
TGTGCCTGGAGTCCCGGACAGGGAAGGCATGGCTACACCTTC
CAWSPGQGRHGYTF
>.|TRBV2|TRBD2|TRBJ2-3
TGTGCCAGCAGTGATTCGACTAGCGGGGCCGGCACAGATACGCAGTATTTT
CASSDSTSGAGTDTQYF
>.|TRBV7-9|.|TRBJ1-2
TGTGCCAGCAGCTTACAGTTTCCAGGGCCCTATGGCTACACCTTC
CASSLQFPGPYGYTF
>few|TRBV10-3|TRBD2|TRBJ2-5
TGTGCCATCAGATCACCGTTGGCGGGGGGGCCGGAGACCCAGTACTTC
CAIRSPLAGGPETQYF
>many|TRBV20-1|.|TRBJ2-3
TGCAGTTGCAGACTAGTGGGTTTCACAGATACGCAGTATTTT
CSCRLVGFTDTQYF